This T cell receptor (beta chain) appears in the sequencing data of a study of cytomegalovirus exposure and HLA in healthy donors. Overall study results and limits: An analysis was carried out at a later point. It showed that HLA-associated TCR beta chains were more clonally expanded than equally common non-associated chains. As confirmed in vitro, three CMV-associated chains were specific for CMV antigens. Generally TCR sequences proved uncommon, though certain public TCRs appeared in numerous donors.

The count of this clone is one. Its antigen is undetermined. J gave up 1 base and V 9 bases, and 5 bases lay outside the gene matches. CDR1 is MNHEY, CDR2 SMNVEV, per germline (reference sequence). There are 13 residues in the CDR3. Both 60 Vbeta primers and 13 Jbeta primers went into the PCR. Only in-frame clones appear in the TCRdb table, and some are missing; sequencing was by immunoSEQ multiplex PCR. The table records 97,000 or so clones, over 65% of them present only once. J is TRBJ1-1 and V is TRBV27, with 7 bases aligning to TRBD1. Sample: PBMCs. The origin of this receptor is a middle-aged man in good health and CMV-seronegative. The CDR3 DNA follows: TGTGCCAGTACCGACAGGGCGAACACTGAAGCTTTCTTT. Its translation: CASTDRANTEAFF.